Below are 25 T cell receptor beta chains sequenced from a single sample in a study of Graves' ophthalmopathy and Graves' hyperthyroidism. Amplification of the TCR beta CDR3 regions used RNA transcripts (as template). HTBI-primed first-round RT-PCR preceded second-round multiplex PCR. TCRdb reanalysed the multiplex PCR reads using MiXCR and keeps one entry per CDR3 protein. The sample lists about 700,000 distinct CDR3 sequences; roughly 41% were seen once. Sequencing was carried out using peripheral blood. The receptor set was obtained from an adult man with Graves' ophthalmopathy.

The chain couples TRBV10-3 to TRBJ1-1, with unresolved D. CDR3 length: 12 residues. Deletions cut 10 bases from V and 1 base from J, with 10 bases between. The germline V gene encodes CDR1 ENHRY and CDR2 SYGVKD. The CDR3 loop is CATKVGNTEAFF. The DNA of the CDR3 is TGTGCCACCAAGGTTGGGAACACTGAAGCTTTCTTT.

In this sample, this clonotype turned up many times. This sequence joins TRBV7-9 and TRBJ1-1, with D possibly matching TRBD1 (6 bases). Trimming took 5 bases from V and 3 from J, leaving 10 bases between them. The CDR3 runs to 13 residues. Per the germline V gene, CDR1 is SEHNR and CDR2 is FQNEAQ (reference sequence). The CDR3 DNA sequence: TGTGCCAGCAGCCCCGGACAGTACACTGAAGCTTTCTTT. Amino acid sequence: CASSPGQYTEAFF.

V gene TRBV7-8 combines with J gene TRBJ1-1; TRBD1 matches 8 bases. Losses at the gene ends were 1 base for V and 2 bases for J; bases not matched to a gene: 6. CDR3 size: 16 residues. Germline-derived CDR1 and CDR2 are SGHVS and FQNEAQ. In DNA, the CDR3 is TGTGCCAGCAGCTTAGTGGGGACAGGTGGAAACACTGAAGCTTTCTTT. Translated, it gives CASSLVGTGGNTEAFF.

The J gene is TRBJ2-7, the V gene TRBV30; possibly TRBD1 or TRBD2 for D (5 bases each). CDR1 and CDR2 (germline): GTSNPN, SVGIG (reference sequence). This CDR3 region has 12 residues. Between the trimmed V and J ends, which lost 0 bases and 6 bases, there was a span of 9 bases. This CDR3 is CAWSVSGGEQYF. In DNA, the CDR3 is TGTGCCTGGAGTGTAAGTGGGGGCGAGCAGTACTTC.

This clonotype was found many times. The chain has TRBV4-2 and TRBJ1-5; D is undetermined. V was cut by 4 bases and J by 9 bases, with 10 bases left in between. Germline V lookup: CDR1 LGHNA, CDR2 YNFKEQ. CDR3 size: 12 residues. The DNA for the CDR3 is TGTGCCAGCAGCCTAGATGCCGGGCCCCAGCATTTT. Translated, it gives CASSLDAGPQHF.

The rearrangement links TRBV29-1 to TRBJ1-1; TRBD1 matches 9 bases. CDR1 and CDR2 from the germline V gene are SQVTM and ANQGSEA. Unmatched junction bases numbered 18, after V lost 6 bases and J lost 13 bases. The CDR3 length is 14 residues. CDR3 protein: CSVPGGTGTRGDFF. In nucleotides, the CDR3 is TGCAGCGTCCCTGGGGGGACAGGGACCCGTGGGGATTTCTTT.

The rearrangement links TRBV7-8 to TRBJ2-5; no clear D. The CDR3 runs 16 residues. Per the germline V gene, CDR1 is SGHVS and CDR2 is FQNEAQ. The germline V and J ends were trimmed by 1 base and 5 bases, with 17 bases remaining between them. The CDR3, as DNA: TGTGCCAGCAGCTTAGAAGCTCCCGACTTGTCTGAGACCCAGTACTTC. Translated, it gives CASSLEAPDLSETQYF.

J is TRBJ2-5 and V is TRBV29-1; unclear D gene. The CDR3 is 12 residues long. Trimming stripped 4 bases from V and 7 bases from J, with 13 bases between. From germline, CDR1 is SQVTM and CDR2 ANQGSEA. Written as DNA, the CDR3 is TGCAGCGTTGCACGGTCGGGTGCGACCCAGTACTTC. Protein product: CSVARSGATQYF.

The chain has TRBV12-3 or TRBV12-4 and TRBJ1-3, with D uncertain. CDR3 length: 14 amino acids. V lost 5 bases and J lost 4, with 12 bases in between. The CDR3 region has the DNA TGTGCCAGCAGTGGGGTTGTTGGCGGAAACACCATATATTTT. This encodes CASSGVVGGNTIYF.

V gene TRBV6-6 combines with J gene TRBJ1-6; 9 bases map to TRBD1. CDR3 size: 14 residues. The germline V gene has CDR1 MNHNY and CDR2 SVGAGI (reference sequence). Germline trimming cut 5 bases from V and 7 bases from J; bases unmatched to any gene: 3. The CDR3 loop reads CASSEDRGNSPLHF. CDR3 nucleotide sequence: TGTGCCAGCAGTGAGGACAGGGGCAATTCACCCCTCCACTTT.

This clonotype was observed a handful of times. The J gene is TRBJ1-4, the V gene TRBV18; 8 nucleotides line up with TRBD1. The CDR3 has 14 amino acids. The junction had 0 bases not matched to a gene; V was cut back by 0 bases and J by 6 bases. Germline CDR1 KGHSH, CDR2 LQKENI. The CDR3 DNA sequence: TGTGCCAGCTCACCACCGACAGGGGATGAAAAACTGTTTTTT. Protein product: CASSPPTGDEKLFF. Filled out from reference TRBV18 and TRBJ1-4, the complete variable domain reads NAGVMQNPRHLVRRRGQEARLRCSPMKGHSHVYWYRQLPEEGLKFMVYLQKENIIDESGMPKERFSAEFPKEGPSILRIQQVVRGDSAAYFCASSPPTGDEKLFFGSGTQLSVL.

CDR3 in DNA: TGCAGCGTTGGGGGGGGCGATCAGCCCCAGTACTTC. Translation gives CSVGGGDQPQYF. The J gene is TRBJ2-5, the V gene TRBV29-1; D possibly corresponds to TRBD2 (7 bases). Germline lookup yields CDR1 SQVTM and CDR2 ANQGSEA. The CDR3 length is 12 residues. V lost 4 bases, J lost 9 bases, and 15 bases lay in between.

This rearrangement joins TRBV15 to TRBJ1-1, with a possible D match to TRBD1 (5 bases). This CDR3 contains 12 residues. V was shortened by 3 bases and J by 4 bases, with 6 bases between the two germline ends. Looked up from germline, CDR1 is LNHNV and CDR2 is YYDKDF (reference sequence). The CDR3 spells CATSSRATEAFF. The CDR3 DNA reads TGTGCCACCAGCAGCAGGGCCACTGAAGCTTTCTTT.

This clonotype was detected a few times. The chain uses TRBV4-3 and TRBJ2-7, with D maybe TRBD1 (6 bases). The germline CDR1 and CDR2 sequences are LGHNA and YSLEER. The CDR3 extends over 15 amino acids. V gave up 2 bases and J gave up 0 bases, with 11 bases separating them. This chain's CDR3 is CASSQSRGLSYEQYF. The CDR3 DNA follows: TGCGCCAGCAGCCAATCCAGGGGCCTCTCCTACGAGCAGTACTTC.

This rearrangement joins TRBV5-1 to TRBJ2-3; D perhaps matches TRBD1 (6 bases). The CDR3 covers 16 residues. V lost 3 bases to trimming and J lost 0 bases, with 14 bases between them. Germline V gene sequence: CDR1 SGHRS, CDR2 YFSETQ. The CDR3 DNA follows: TGCGCCAGCAGCTCGGACAGACTGTCTAGCACAGATACGCAGTATTTT. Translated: CASSSDRLSSTDTQYF.

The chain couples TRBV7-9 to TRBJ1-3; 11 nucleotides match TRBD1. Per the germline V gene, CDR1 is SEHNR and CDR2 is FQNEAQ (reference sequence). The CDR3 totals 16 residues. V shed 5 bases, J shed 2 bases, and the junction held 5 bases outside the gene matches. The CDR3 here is CASSSRDRGTGNTIYF. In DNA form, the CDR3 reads TGTGCCAGCAGCAGCCGGGACAGGGGGACTGGAAACACCATATATTTT.

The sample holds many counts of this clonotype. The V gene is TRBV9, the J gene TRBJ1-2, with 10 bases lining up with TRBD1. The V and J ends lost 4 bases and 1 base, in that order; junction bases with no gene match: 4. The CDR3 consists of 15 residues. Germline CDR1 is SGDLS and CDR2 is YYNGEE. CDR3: CASSLRTGGNYGYTF. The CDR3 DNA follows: TGTGCCAGCAGCCTGAGGACAGGGGGTAACTATGGCTACACCTTC.

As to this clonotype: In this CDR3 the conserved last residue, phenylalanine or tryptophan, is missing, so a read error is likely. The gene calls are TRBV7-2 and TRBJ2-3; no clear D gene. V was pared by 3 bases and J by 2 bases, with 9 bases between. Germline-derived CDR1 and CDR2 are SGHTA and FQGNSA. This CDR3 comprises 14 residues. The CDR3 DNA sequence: TGTGCCAGCAGCTTTTCCACCGTCACAGATACGCAGTATTGT. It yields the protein CASSFSTVTDTQYC.

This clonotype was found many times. Written as DNA, the CDR3 is TGTGCCAGCAGCGTACGGGCAGGTGGGAACACTGAAGCTTTCTTT. Its protein is CASSVRAGGNTEAFF. The chain recombines TRBV9 with TRBJ1-1; D call uncertain. The germline V gene encodes CDR1 SGDLS and CDR2 YYNGEE. The CDR3 has 15 amino acids. V shed 1 base and J shed 1 base, with 11 bases lying between them. The whole variable domain, filled in from reference TRBV9 and TRBJ1-1, reads DSGVTQTPKHLITATGQRVTLRCSPRSGDLSVYWYQQSLDQGLQFLIQYYNGEERAKGNILERFSAQQFPDLHSELNLSSLELGDSALYFCASSVRAGGNTEAFFGQGTRLTVV.

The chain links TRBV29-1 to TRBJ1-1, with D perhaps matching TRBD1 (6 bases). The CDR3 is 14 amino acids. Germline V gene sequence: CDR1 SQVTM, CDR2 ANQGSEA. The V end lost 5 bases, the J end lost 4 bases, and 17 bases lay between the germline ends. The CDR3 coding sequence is TGCAGCGTTATCCCCCGGGGGGCCGGCACTGAAGCTTTCTTT. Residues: CSVIPRGAGTEAFF.

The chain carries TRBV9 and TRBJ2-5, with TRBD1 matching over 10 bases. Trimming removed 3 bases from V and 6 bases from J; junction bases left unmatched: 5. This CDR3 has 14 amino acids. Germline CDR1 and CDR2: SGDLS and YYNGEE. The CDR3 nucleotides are TGTGCCAGCAGCGGAAATGACAGGGGGCAGACCCAGTACTTC. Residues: CASSGNDRGQTQYF.

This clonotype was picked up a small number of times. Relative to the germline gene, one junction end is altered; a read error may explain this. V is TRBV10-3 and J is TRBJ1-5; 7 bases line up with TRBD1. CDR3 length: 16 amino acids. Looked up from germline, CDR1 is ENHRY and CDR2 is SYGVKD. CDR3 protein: CASSYRDSFNLQPQHF. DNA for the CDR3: TGTGCCAGCAGTTACAGGGACAGCTTTAACCTTCAGCCCCAGCATTTT.

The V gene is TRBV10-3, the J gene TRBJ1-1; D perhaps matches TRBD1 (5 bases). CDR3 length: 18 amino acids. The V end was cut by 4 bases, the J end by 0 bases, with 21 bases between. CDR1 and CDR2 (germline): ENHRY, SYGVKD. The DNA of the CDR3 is TGTGCCATCAGTGGGTCGAAAAATTGGGGGGATATGAACACTGAAGCTTTCTTT. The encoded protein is CAISGSKNWGDMNTEAFF.

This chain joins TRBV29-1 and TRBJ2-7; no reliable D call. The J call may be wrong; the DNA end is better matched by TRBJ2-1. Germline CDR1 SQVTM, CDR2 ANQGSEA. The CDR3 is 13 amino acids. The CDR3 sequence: CSVVWATYNEQFF. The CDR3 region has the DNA TGCAGCGTTGTATGGGCCACCTACAATGAGCAGTTCTTC.

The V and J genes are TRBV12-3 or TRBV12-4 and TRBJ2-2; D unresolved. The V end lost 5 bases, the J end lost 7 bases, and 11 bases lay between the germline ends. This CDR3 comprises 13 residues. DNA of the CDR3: TGTGCCAGCAGTGGATTCGGGCTCGGGGAGCTGTTTTTT. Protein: CASSGFGLGELFF.